This TCR beta chain was obtained from a study of shared clonotypes between healthy human individuals. The CDR3 consists of 19 residues. Germline trimming cut 5 bases from V and 2 bases from J; bases unmatched to any gene: 17. Germline CDR1 reads SEHNR; CDR2 reads FQNEAQ (reference sequence). The authors ran the assay at deep level. Libraries were prepared by immunoSEQ multiplex PCR; TCRdb keeps only in-frame clonotypes and omits some of them. The top ten clones hold about 1.5% of a sample with about 1 million clones, 75% of them seen once. The specimen sequenced was memory CD4+ T cells sorted from blood. Stated subset: CD45RA-negative fraction. The rearrangement links TRBV7-9 to TRBJ2-5, with 10 bases matching TRBD2. This receptor was obtained from a man aged 18 to 29 in good health. The CDR3 protein is CASSPGLALWGTQQETQYF. In DNA, the CDR3 is TGTGCCAGCAGCCCGGGACTAGCGTTGTGGGGGACTCAGCAAGAGACCCAGTACTTC.